The rows below give T cell receptor beta chains drawn from one sample of a study of patients and donors after allogeneic stem cell transplantation. TCRdb recomputed calls from the RT-PCR reads with MiXCR, one row per CDR3 protein. Among 390,000 or so distinct CDR3 sequences, around 15% were seen once, and the ten largest hold less than 8%. The sequenced material came from blood, either unsorted or a sorted T cell fraction (not recorded which). Every receptor here comes from a human donor who was either an allogeneic HSCT recipient or a stem cell or donor lymphocyte infusion donor (not recorded which). It is not recorded whose cells these are; they may come from a transplant donor. CDR3s include the opening cysteine and the closing phenylalanine or tryptophan. Each record gives: clone size, V gene, D gene, J gene, CDR3 DNA, CDR3 protein. The D gene is left open where the match is weak. Clone size is not always given. Where it is, it says once, few, many or a class for expanded clones.

few	TRBV20-1	-	TRBJ2-6	TGCAGTGCTAGAGATCTAAGAGGGGCCAACGTCCTGACTTTC	CSARDLRGANVLTF
-	TRBV30	TRBD2	TRBJ2-7	TGTGCCTGGACCCATGGCGGGGGGACCCTTGAGCAGTACTTC	CAWTHGGGTLEQYF
-	TRBV7-9	TRBD1	TRBJ2-3	TGTGCCAGCAGCTTCCGGACAGGGGTATCAGATACGCAGTATTTT	CASSFRTGVSDTQYF
-	TRBV24-1	-	TRBJ1-1	TGTGCCACCAGTGAACCCGGACGGACTGAAGCTTTCTTT	CATSEPGRTEAFF
-	TRBV15	-	TRBJ2-2	TGTGCCACCAGCAGAGAAGGGACGGTGGGGGGGGAGCTGTTTTTT	CATSREGTVGGELFF
-	TRBV14	-	TRBJ1-2	TGTGCCAGCAGCCAACACACGACAGCGAACTATGGCTACACCTTC	CASSQHTTANYGYTF
-	TRBV20-1	TRBD1	TRBJ1-6	TGCAGTTCCTGGACAGGGAGGGATTCACCCCTCCACTTT	CSSWTGRDSPLHF
-	TRBV12-3/TRBV12-4	TRBD1	TRBJ1-3	TGTGCCAGCTGGGCCGGGACAGGGGGTACAGGAAACACCATATATTTT	CASWAGTGGTGNTIYF
few	TRBV25-1	-	TRBJ2-7	TGTGCCAGCAGTGAGAGGTTCGAGCAGTACTTC	CASSERFEQYF
-	TRBV25-1	-	TRBJ1-2	TGTGCCACATGGCGAGGGGGAACTCACGGCTACACCTTC	CATWRGGTHGYTF
few	TRBV9	TRBD2	TRBJ2-2	TGTGCCAGCAGCCCTTTCGTTTTGCCCGGGCGGGGGGACACCGGGGAGCTGTTTTTT	CASSPFVLPGRGDTGELFF
few	TRBV7-2	TRBD2	TRBJ2-7	TGTGCCAGCAGCTTATCCGGACTAGCGGGGGGGCGGTACGAGCAGTACTTC	CASSLSGLAGGRYEQYF
few	TRBV12-3/TRBV12-4	-	TRBJ2-1	TGTGCCAGCAGTTTATCTCACCTAGGGGGGTTCTTC	CASSLSHLGGFF
-	TRBV6-1	-	TRBJ1-1	TGTGCCAGCCGGGGGGGTCCAAACACTGAAGCTTTCTTT	CASRGGPNTEAFF
few	TRBV2	TRBD1	TRBJ1-2	TGTGCCAGCAGTGAAGGGACAGGGGATGGCTACACCTTC	CASSEGTGDGYTF
-	TRBV15	TRBD1	TRBJ2-1	TGTGCCACCAGCAGCTTACAGGGGTTGGAGTTCTTC	CATSSLQGLEFF
few	TRBV5-6	-	TRBJ1-1	TGTGCCAGCAGCCTGGACGGAGGGGTGAACACTGAAGCTTTCTTT	CASSLDGGVNTEAFF
many	TRBV29-1	-	TRBJ2-2	TGCAGCGCCCTGGAGGGGGGGACCGGGGAGCTGTTTTTT	CSALEGGTGELFF
-	TRBV12-3/TRBV12-4	-	TRBJ1-2	TGTGCCAGCAGTTTGGTACAGACGAGCTATGGCTACACCTTC	CASSLVQTSYGYTF
-	TRBV9	TRBD2	TRBJ2-5	TGTGCCAACAGCGTAGCTGTCCAGCGGGGGGCCCAAGAGACCCAGTACTTC	CANSVAVQRGAQETQYF
few	TRBV3-1	-	TRBJ2-1	TGTGCCAGCAGCCAAAGGACAGTATTCTCCTACAATGAGCAGTTCTTC	CASSQRTVFSYNEQFF
-	TRBV2	-	TRBJ1-5	TGTGCCAGCAGTGAAAACGGCCGCAATCAGCCCCAGCATTTT	CASSENGRNQPQHF
few	TRBV6-1	-	TRBJ1-5	TGTGCCAGCACCAGGGACACTAATCAGCCCCAGCATTTT	CASTRDTNQPQHF
-	TRBV20-1	-	TRBJ2-5	TGCAGTGCTAGAACCGACCAAGAGACCCAGTACTTC	CSARTDQETQYF
-	TRBV4-2	-	TRBJ2-7	TGTGCCAGCAGCCAACGCGGAATAGGGGGCTACGAGCAGTACTTC	CASSQRGIGGYEQYF
-	TRBV4-1	TRBD2	TRBJ2-7	TGCGCCAGCAGCCATCCAACCGGGACTAGCGGGAGGACCTCCTACGAGCAGTACTTC	CASSHPTGTSGRTSYEQYF
few	TRBV29-1	TRBD2	TRBJ2-7	TGCAGCGTAGCCCAGGGCGGGAGGATCTACGAGCAGTACTTC	CSVAQGGRIYEQYF
-	TRBV14	-	TRBJ2-6	TGTGCCAGCAGCCAGGGGCGGCTGAACCTCTCTGGGGCCAACGTCCTGACTTTC	CASSQGRLNLSGANVLTF
many	TRBV28	TRBD1	TRBJ1-1	TGTGCCAGCAGCTGGGACAGAGAAGCTTTCTTT	CASSWDREAFF
-	TRBV19	-	TRBJ2-6	TGTGCCAGTAGGGAACAGGGTACCGGGGCCAACGTCCTGACTTTC	CASREQGTGANVLTF
-	TRBV7-9	-	TRBJ2-1	TGTTCCAGCAGCTTAAGAACAGGGAGTGAGCAGTTCTTC	CSSSLRTGSEQFF
-	TRBV9	TRBD1	TRBJ1-1	TGTGCCAGCAGCGTAGCTACAGGGGGTTACACTGAAGCTTTCTTT	CASSVATGGYTEAFF
-	TRBV11-2	-	TRBJ1-1	TGTGCCAGCAGCTTAGTTGTGGACACTGAAGCTTTCTTT	CASSLVVDTEAFF
few	TRBV6-1	TRBD2	TRBJ2-1	TGTGCCAGCCGCTCGGCCCGGGAGGGAAGATACAATGAGCAGTTCTTC	CASRSAREGRYNEQFF
few	TRBV6-2/TRBV6-3	-	TRBJ2-1	TGTGCCAGCAGTTACTCGGAGATACTCCTCCCCGGCAATGAGCAGTTCTTC	CASSYSEILLPGNEQFF
-	TRBV18	-	TRBJ1-6	TGTGCCAGCTCACCACCGGGTGTGCCCCTCCACTTT	CASSPPGVPLHF
few	TRBV7-8	-	TRBJ2-3	TGTGCCAGCAGCTATACAACAGATACGCAGTATTTT	CASSYTTDTQYF
few	TRBV6-4	TRBD2	TRBJ2-1	TGTGCCAGCAGTGACCTCCCGACTAGCGATGAGCAGTTCTTC	CASSDLPTSDEQFF
-	TRBV12-3/TRBV12-4	-	TRBJ2-2	TGTGCCAGCAGTTTAGGTGACAGGACCGGGGAGCTGTTTTTT	CASSLGDRTGELFF
-	TRBV11-1	TRBD2	TRBJ2-3	TGTGCCAGCAGCTTAGAGGACGGGACTAGCGGGTTCACAGATACGCAGTATTTT	CASSLEDGTSGFTDTQYF
-	TRBV2	-	TRBJ2-1	TGTGCCAGCAGTGAACTGACTTGGGCGGTTGGACTTTACAATGAGCAGTTCTTC	CASSELTWAVGLYNEQFF
many	TRBV3-1	-	TRBJ2-7	TGTGCCAGTAGTGGCGTTGGGGGCGGGAGTTTCAACTACGAGCAGTACTTC	CASSGVGGGSFNYEQYF
many	TRBV7-2	-	TRBJ1-5	TGTGCCAGCAGCTTAGTTAGCAATCAGCCCCAGCATTTT	CASSLVSNQPQHF
many	TRBV15	-	TRBJ1-1	TGTGCCACCAGCAGGGCGAAGGCTGAAGCTTTCTTT	CATSRAKAEAFF
few	TRBV27	-	TRBJ2-7	TGTGCCAGCAGACGCCTCGGACCTGAGGGGGGCGAGCAGTACTTC	CASRRLGPEGGEQYF
few	TRBV7-6	-	TRBJ1-1	TGTGCCAGCAGCCTCAGAATAGACACTGAAGCTTTCTTT	CASSLRIDTEAFF
few	TRBV3-1	-	TRBJ2-1	TGTGCCAGCAGCCAAGACCTGCTCGGGGGAGCCTACAATGAGCAGTTCTTC	CASSQDLLGGAYNEQFF
-	TRBV5-1	TRBD1	TRBJ1-2	TGCGCCAGCAGCCCGGGACAGGGCCTCGGAGGCTACACCTTC	CASSPGQGLGGYTF
-	TRBV14	TRBD1	TRBJ2-6	TGTGCCAGCAGCCTGGACAGGGCGGAAAAGGGGGCCAACGTCCTGACTTTC	CASSLDRAEKGANVLTF